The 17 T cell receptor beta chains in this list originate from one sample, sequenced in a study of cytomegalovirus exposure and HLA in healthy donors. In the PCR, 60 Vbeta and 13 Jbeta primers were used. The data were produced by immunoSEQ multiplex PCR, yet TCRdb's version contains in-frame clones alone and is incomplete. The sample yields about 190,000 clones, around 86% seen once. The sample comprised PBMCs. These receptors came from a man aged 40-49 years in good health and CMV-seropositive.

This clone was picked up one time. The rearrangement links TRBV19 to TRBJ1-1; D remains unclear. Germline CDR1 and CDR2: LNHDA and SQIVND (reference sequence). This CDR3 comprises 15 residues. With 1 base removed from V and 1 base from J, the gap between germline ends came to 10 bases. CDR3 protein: CASSIGASSNTEAFF. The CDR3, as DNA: TGTGCCAGTAGTATAGGGGCCAGCTCGAACACTGAAGCTTTCTTT.

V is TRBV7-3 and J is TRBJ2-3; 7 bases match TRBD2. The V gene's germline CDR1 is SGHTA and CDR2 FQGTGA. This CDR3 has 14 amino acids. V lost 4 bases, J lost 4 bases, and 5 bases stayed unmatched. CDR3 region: CASSWGLKPDTQYF. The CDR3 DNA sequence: TGTGCCAGCAGCTGGGGACTAAAACCAGATACGCAGTATTTT.

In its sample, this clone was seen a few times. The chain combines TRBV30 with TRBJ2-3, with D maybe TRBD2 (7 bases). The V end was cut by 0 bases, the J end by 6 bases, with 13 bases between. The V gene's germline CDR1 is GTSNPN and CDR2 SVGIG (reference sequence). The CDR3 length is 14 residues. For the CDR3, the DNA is TGTGCCTGGAGTGTGAAGGGGGGGGGCGATACGCAGTATTTT. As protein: CAWSVKGGGDTQYF.

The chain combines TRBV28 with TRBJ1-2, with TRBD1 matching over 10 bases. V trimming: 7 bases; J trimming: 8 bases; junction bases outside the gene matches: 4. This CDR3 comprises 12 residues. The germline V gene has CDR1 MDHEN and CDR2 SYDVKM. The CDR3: CASTRTGGGYTF. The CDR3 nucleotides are TGTGCCAGCACCCGGACAGGGGGAGGCTACACCTTC.

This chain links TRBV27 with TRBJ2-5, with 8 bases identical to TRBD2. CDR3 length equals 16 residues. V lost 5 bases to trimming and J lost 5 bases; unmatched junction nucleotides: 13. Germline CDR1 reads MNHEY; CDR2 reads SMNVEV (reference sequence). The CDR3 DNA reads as TGTGCCAGCAGTCTATACCCGGGAGGGGTCGGCGAGACCCAGTACTTC. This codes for CASSLYPGGVGETQYF.

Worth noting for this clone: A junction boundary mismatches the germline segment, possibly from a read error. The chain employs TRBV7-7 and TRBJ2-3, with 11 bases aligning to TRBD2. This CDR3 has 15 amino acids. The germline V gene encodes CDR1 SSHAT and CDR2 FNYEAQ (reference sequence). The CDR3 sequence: CASSLTSGGTDTQYF. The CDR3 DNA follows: TGTGCTAGCAGCCTGACTAGCGGGGGCACAGATACGCAGTATTTT.

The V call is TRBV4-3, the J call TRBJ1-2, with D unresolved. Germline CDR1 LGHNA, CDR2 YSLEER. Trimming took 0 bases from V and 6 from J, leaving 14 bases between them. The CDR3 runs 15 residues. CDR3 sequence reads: CASSQDVGERDGYTF. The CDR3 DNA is TGCGCCAGCAGCCAAGATGTCGGGGAGCGGGATGGCTACACCTTC.

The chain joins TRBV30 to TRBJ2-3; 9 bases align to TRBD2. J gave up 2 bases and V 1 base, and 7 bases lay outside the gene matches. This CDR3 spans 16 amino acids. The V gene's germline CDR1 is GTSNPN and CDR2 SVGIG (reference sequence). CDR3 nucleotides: TGTGCCTGGAGTGACTTCCTAGCGGGGTTCACAGATACGCAGTATTTT. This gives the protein CAWSDFLAGFTDTQYF.

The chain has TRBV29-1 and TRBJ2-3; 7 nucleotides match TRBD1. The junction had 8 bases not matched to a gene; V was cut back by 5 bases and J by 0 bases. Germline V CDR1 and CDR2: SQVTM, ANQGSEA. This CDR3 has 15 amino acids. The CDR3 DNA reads TGCAGCGTTTCTACTGGACAGGTTAGCACAGATACGCAGTATTTT. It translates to CSVSTGQVSTDTQYF.

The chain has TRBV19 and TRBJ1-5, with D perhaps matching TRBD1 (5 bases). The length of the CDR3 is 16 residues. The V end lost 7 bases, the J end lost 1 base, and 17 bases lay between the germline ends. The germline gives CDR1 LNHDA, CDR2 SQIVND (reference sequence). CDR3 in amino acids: CASTPNRPRSNQPQHF. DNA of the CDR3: TGTGCCAGTACCCCAAACAGGCCCAGGAGCAATCAGCCCCAGCATTTT.

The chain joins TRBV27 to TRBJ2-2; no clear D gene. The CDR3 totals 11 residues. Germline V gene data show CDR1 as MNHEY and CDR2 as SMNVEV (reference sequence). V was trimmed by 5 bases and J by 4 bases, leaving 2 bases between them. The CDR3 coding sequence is TGTGCCAGCAGTCTCACCGGGGAGCTGTTTTTT. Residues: CASSLTGELFF.

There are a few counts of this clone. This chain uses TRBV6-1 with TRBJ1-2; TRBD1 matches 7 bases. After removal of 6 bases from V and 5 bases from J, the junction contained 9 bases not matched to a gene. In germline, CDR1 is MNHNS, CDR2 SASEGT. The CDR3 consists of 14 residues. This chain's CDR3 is CASSTGQVGYGYTF. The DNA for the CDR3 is TGTGCCAGCAGCACAGGACAGGTAGGGTATGGCTACACCTTC.

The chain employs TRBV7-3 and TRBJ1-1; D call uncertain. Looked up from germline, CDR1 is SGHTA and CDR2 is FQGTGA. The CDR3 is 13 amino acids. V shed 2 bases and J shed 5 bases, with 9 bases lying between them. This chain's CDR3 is CASSLSLETEAFF. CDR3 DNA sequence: TGTGCCAGCAGCTTATCCCTGGAGACTGAAGCTTTCTTT. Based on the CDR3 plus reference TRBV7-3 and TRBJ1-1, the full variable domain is GAGVSQTPSNKVTEKGKYVELRCDPISGHTALYWYRQSLGQGPEFLIYFQGTGAADDSGLPNDRFFAVRPEGSVSTLKIQRTERGDSAVYLCASSLSLETEAFFGQGTRLTVV.

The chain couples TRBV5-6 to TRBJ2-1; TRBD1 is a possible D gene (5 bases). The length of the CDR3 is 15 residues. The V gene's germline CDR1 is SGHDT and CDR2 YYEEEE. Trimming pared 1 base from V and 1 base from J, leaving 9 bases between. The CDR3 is CASSLRSGSYNEQFF. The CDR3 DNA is TGTGCCAGCAGCTTGAGGTCAGGGTCCTACAATGAGCAGTTCTTC. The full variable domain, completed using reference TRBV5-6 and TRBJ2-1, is DAGVTQSPTHLIKTRGQQVTLRCSPKSGHDTVSWYQQALGQGPQFIFQYYEEEERQRGNFPDRFSGHQFPNYSSELNVNALLLGDSALYLCASSLRSGSYNEQFFGPGTRLTVL.

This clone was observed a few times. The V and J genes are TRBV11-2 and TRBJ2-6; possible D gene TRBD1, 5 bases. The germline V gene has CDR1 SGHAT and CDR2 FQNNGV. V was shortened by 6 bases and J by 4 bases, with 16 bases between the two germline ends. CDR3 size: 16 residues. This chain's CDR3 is CASSQTDKGGANVLTF. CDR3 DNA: TGTGCCAGCAGTCAGACAGACAAAGGGGGGGCCAACGTCCTGACTTTC.

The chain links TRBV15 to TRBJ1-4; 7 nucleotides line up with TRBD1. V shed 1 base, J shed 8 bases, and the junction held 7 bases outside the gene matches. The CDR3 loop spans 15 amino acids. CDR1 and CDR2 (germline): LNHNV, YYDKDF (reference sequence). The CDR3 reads CATSRAGQAEEKLFF. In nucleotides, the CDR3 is TGTGCCACCAGCAGAGCCGGACAGGCTGAAGAAAAACTGTTTTTT. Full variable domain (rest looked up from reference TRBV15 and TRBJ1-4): DAMVIQNPRYQVTQFGKPVTLSCSQTLNHNVMYWYQQKSSQAPKLLFHYYDKDFNNEADTPDNFQSRRPNTSFCFLDIRSPGLGDTAMYLCATSRAGQAEEKLFFGSGTQLSVL.

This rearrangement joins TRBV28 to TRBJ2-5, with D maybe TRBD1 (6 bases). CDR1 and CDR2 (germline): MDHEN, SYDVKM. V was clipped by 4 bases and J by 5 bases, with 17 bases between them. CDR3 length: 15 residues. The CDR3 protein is CASSSGQISRETQYF. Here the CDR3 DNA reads TGTGCCAGCAGTTCGGGACAAATCAGTCGGGAGACCCAGTACTTC.